This T cell receptor (beta chain) is from a study of metastatic and nonmetastatic thyroid tumors. Study overall: The study looked at repertoires side by side in blood and in tumor or nodule tissue from malignant and benign thyroid patients. Study observations and caveats: In both blood and tumor samples, TCR beta diversity was reported significantly higher for malignant than benign nodules.

Not a single patient had been given any form of treatment at any point before undergoing thyroid surgery. This clone was counted many times. Its antigen is unidentified. Source study methods: Across clinicopathological groups, CDR3 differences served as the basis for building a distant-metastasis classifier for papillary thyroid cancer. TCRdb called clones again from the PCR reads with MiXCR. For this entry, the V and J calls and clone size follow TCRdb and not the study's own pipeline. Of approximately 70,000 clones in the sample, 4% to 4.5% were seen once. Germline V gene data show CDR1 as LNHDA and CDR2 as SQIVND (reference sequence). V was clipped by 6 bases and J by 8 bases, with 1 base between them. The CDR3 is made up of 9 amino acids.

J is TRBJ1-4 and V is TRBV19; D is ambiguous. Sequences were obtained from blood. This TCR came from a female donor with papillary thyroid cancer or a benign thyroid nodule (not recorded which). Some clones in this sample may be carry-over from other donors' samples. The CDR3 region has the DNA TGTGCCAGTAGCGAAAAACTGTTTTTT. This codes for CASSEKLFF.